What follows are 30 T cell receptor beta chains derived from one specimen sequenced in a study of long-term antiretroviral therapy in people with HIV. Runs used v3.0 of the immunoSEQ assay and were done at survey level. Using immunoSEQ multiplex PCR, the repertoire was profiled, and TCRdb retains in-frame clones only, with some absent. The sample contains over 30,000 clones, around 79% of which appear only once. Sample: unsorted PBMCs, taken 1.9 years after starting antiretroviral therapy. All receptors come from a man aged 18 to 29 with HIV.

This sequence joins TRBV4-1 and TRBJ1-2, with TRBD1 as a possible D gene (6 bases). CDR1 is MGHRA and CDR2 is YSYEKL in the germline V gene. This CDR3 is built from 14 residues. Between the trimmed V and J ends, which lost 0 bases and 6 bases, there was a span of 11 bases. The CDR3 DNA reads TGCGCCAGCAGCCAAGAATCAAACAGGGATGGCTACACCTTC. Encoded protein: CASSQESNRDGYTF.

The chain recombines TRBV28 with TRBJ2-3, with D unclear. Germline CDR1 reads MDHEN; CDR2 reads SYDVKM. The CDR3 spans 12 residues. The V end lost 3 bases, the J end lost 5 bases, and 6 bases lay between the germline ends. CDR3 sequence (DNA): TGTGCCAGCAGTTTCCTCGGAGATACGCAGTATTTT. Translated: CASSFLGDTQYF. The variable domain in full, completed from reference TRBV28 and TRBJ2-3, reads DVKVTQSSRYLVKRTGEKVFLECVQDMDHENMFWYRQDPGLGLRLIYFSYDVKMKEKGDIPEGYSVSREKKERFSLILESASTNQTSMYLCASSFLGDTQYFGPGTRLTVL.

This clone was seen a few times. Germline and junction disagree at one end, which may indicate a read error. The chain links TRBV7-7 to TRBJ2-2; 8 bases map to TRBD2. The CDR3 loop spans 15 amino acids. Germline V gene lookup returns CDR1 SSHAT and CDR2 FNYEAQ (reference sequence). This CDR3 is CASSLDGGAAGELFF. CDR3 bases: TGTGCTAGCAGCTTAGACGGGGGGGCCGCCGGGGAGCTGTTTTTT.

The chain recombines TRBV27 with TRBJ2-3, with D possibly TRBD2 on 5 matching bases. Trimming stripped 5 bases from V and 2 bases from J, with 14 bases between. CDR1 is MNHEY, CDR2 SMNVEV, per germline (reference sequence). CDR3 length equals 15 residues. Written as DNA, the CDR3 is TGTGCCAGCAGTATGGACTTGGGCACCACAGATACGCAGTATTTT. Its translation: CASSMDLGTTDTQYF.

This clone was seen only a few times. This chain links TRBV9 with TRBJ2-2, with D perhaps given as TRBD1 or TRBD2 (5 bases each). The V gene's germline CDR1 is SGDLS and CDR2 YYNGEE. The CDR3 consists of 17 residues. V was cut by 2 bases and J by 1 base, with 15 bases left in between. CDR3 bases: TGTGCCAGCAGCGTTACCCGAGCGAGGGGGAACACCGGGGAGCTGTTTTTT. Its protein product is CASSVTRARGNTGELFF.

The chain couples TRBV6-5 to TRBJ1-5; D uncertain. Trimming took off 5 bases at V and 0 bases at J, with 11 bases between the two ends. Germline V CDR1 and CDR2: MNHEY, SVGAGI. The CDR3 loop spans 15 amino acids. CDR3 sequence: CASSMGRSSNQPQHF. DNA for the CDR3: TGTGCCAGCAGTATGGGCAGATCTAGCAATCAGCCCCAGCATTTT.

Only a few counts were recorded for this clone. DNA for the CDR3: TGTGCCTGGAGTAAGAATTATAATTCACCCCTCCACTTT. It specifies CAWSKNYNSPLHF. The J gene is TRBJ1-6, the V gene TRBV30; D ambiguous. Trimming took off 2 bases at V and 4 bases at J, with 6 bases between the two ends. The CDR3 covers 13 residues. From germline, CDR1 is GTSNPN and CDR2 SVGIG (reference sequence). The complete variable domain, with remaining parts taken from reference TRBV30 and TRBJ1-6, reads SQTIHQWPATLVQPVGSPLSLECTVEGTSNPNLYWYRQAAGRGLQLLFYSVGIGQISSEVPQNLSASRPQDRQFILSSKKLLLSDSGFYLCAWSKNYNSPLHFGNGTRLTVT.

The CDR3 DNA follows: TGTGCCAGCAGTGACTCCCAGGGCTATGGCTACACCTTC. Amino acids: CASSDSQGYGYTF. The rearrangement links TRBV6-4 to TRBJ1-2, with D perhaps matching TRBD1 (5 bases). V was shortened by 0 bases and J by 4 bases, with 6 bases between the two germline ends. The length of the CDR3 is 13 residues. Germline CDR1 MRHNA, CDR2 SNTAGT.

Concerning this clone: The germline gene is not matched at one end of the junction; a read error may be the cause. V is TRBV5-1 and J is TRBJ2-5; TRBD1 matches 7 bases. CDR1 and CDR2 from the germline V gene are SGHRS and YFSETQ. This CDR3 spans 15 amino acids. This chain's CDR3 is CASTLLDRAQETQYF. CDR3 nucleotides: TGCGCCAGCACCTTGCTCGACAGGGCCCAAGAGACCCAGTACTTC.

With regard to this clone: The junction departs from germline at one end; a sequencing error may be responsible. Other DNA variants within this sample encode the same CDR3. The V gene is TRBV6-5, the J gene TRBJ1-6; 9 positions agree with TRBD1. The CDR3 runs 12 residues. Germline-derived CDR1 and CDR2 are MNHEY and SVGAGI. CDR3 residues: CASTGQGSPLHF. In DNA form, the CDR3 reads TGTGCCAGCACAGGACAGGGGTCACCCCTCCACTTC.

This rearrangement joins TRBV7-6 to TRBJ2-5, with 11 bases lining up with TRBD2. Germline loops: CDR1 SGHVS, CDR2 FNYEAQ. The CDR3 totals 17 residues. J was trimmed by 3 bases and V by 0 bases; bases with no gene match: 6. The CDR3 DNA reads TGTGCCAGCAGCTTAGCGTTACTAGCGGGGGCAGAAGAGACCCAGTACTTC. Protein sequence: CASSLALLAGAEETQYF.

A note on this clone: Germline is not matched at one junction end, which may reflect a read error. The rearrangement links TRBV4-1 to TRBJ1-2; TRBD1 might be the D (5 bases). Per the germline V gene, CDR1 is MGHRA and CDR2 is YSYEKL. The CDR3 runs to 14 residues. Here the CDR3 reads CASSLGAGNSGYTF. The CDR3 DNA follows: TGCGCCAGCAGCCTTGGGGCGGGTAACTCTGGCTACACCTTC.

The rearrangement links TRBV5-1 to TRBJ2-1; TRBD2 agrees at 8 bases. The CDR3 contains 14 residues. Germline V gene lookup returns CDR1 SGHRS and CDR2 YFSETQ. J gave up 5 bases and V 5 bases, and 6 bases lay outside the gene matches. Written as DNA, the CDR3 is TGCGCCAGCAGAAGCGGGGGTTACGACAATGAGCAGTTCTTC. Protein product: CASRSGGYDNEQFF.

The chain employs TRBV13 and TRBJ2-5, with D uncertain. The CDR3 totals 12 residues. Germline V CDR1 and CDR2: PRHDT, FYEKMQ (reference sequence). Trimming pared 4 bases from V and 5 bases from J, leaving 8 bases between. The CDR3 region is CASSSLGETQYF. The CDR3 bases are TGTGCCAGCAGCTCGCTGGGGGAGACCCAGTACTTC.

The gene calls are TRBV15 and TRBJ2-3; D ambiguous. There are 16 residues in the CDR3. Between the trimmed V and J ends, which lost 4 bases and 2 bases, there was a span of 16 bases. Germline V CDR1 and CDR2: LNHNV, YYDKDF (reference sequence). CDR3 bases: TGTGCCACCAGCACAATCCTTGACATTGACACAGATACGCAGTATTTT. Translated, it gives CATSTILDIDTDTQYF.

This clone was seen once. This rearrangement joins TRBV7-8 to TRBJ1-2; TRBD1 is a possible D gene (6 bases). Trimming shortened V by 5 bases and J by 5 bases, and 9 bases separated the two germline ends. The length of the CDR3 is 12 residues. Germline CDR1 is SGHVS and CDR2 is FQNEAQ. The CDR3 region is CASSPDSYGYTF. CDR3 nucleotide sequence: TGTGCCAGCAGCCCGGACAGTTATGGCTACACCTTC. The full variable domain, its missing parts supplied by reference TRBV7-8 and TRBJ1-2, is GAGVSQSPRYKVAKRGQDVALRCDPISGHVSLFWYQQALGQGPEFLTYFQNEAQLDKSGLPSDRFFAERPEGSVSTLKIQRTQQEDSAVYLCASSPDSYGYTFGSGTRLTVV.

The chain couples TRBV27 to TRBJ2-1; TRBD2 agrees at 10 bases. The CDR3 consists of 15 residues. Germline V gives CDR1 MNHEY, CDR2 SMNVEV (reference sequence). V lost 3 bases, J lost 2 bases, and 1 base stayed unmatched. The CDR3 loop is CASSFSGGPYNEQFF. The CDR3 coding sequence is TGTGCCAGCAGTTTTAGCGGGGGGCCCTACAATGAGCAGTTCTTC.

The chain carries TRBV5-1 and TRBJ2-5, with TRBD1 matching over 9 bases. The CDR3 length is 15 residues. In germline, CDR1 is SGHRS, CDR2 YFSETQ. The ends lost 0 bases at V and 4 bases at J; junction bases unmatched: 4. Here the CDR3 reads CASSLEGQGTETQYF. For the CDR3, the DNA is TGCGCCAGCAGCTTGGAAGGACAGGGGACAGAGACCCAGTACTTC.

This chain joins TRBV7-9 and TRBJ2-1; D not resolved. Trimming took off 2 bases at V and 10 bases at J, with 6 bases between the two ends. This CDR3 has 11 amino acids. In germline, CDR1 is SEHNR, CDR2 FQNEAQ (reference sequence). The CDR3 loop is CASSLNLEQFF. In DNA form, the CDR3 reads TGTGCCAGCAGCTTAAACCTCGAGCAGTTCTTC.

This clone was found once. This sequence joins TRBV6-1 and TRBJ1-1; no clear D. V lost 6 bases to trimming and J lost 5 bases, with 7 bases between them. This CDR3 has 11 amino acids. Germline CDR1 and CDR2: MNHNS and SASEGT. The CDR3 protein is CASRDHTEAFF. The CDR3 DNA is TGTGCCAGCAGGGACCATACTGAAGCTTTCTTT.

The chain carries TRBV4-1 and TRBJ1-2; 9 bases are a match to TRBD1. After removal of 4 bases from V and 7 bases from J, the junction contained 7 bases not matched to a gene. This CDR3 has 14 amino acids. Germline lookup yields CDR1 MGHRA and CDR2 YSYEKL. CDR3 amino acids: CASSRTGEESGYTF. CDR3 nucleotide sequence: TGCGCCAGCAGCCGGACAGGGGAGGAGAGTGGCTACACCTTC.

This chain links TRBV10-2 with TRBJ2-2; 8 positions agree with TRBD1. J was trimmed by 0 bases and V by 6 bases; bases with no gene match: 0. This CDR3 spans 14 amino acids. Germline lookup yields CDR1 WSHSY and CDR2 SAAADI. The chain's CDR3 is CASRQGANTGELFF. In DNA, the CDR3 is TGCGCCAGCAGACAGGGGGCGAACACCGGGGAGCTGTTTTTT.

The rearrangement uses TRBV5-3 and TRBJ2-7; 8 bases are a match to TRBD1. TRBV5-3 falls under the ORF class, with uncertain function. The ends lost 4 bases at V and 3 bases at J; junction bases unmatched: 12. The CDR3 loop spans 16 amino acids. The CDR3 here is CARSAQTGERDYEQYV. For the CDR3, the DNA is TGTGCCAGAAGCGCGCAGACAGGGGAAAGAGACTACGAGCAGTACGTC.

The chain's CDR3 is CASSSVGRGNIQYF. The CDR3 DNA follows: TGTGCCAGCAGCTCAGTAGGCAGGGGAAACATTCAGTACTTC. The chain recombines TRBV7-9 with TRBJ2-4; a weak D match, TRBD1 (6 bases). This CDR3 has 14 residues. CDR1 SEHNR and CDR2 FQNEAQ come from the germline V gene (reference sequence). V was shortened by 4 bases and J by 6 bases, with 13 bases between the two germline ends.

The chain uses TRBV6-1 and TRBJ2-3, with TRBD2 matching over 10 bases. Per germline, CDR1 MNHNS and CDR2 SASEGT. J was trimmed by 1 base and V by 3 bases; bases with no gene match: 13. The CDR3 covers 19 residues. Here the CDR3 DNA reads TGTGCCAGCAGTGATCGCACAAGGGCCGGGACTAGCGGCACAGATACGCAGTATTTT. This codes for CASSDRTRAGTSGTDTQYF.

The chain links TRBV4-1 to TRBJ1-4, with D possibly matching TRBD1 (6 bases). V lost 0 bases, J lost 5 bases, and 13 bases lay in between. The CDR3 has 16 amino acids. Germline V lookup: CDR1 MGHRA, CDR2 YSYEKL. This chain's CDR3 is CASSQDHWTENEKLFF. The CDR3, as DNA: TGCGCCAGCAGCCAAGATCATTGGACAGAAAATGAAAAACTGTTTTTT.

This clone was observed a handful of times. The chain is built from TRBV28 and TRBJ1-6; D is ambiguous. CDR1 is MDHEN and CDR2 is SYDVKM in the germline V gene. The CDR3 is made up of 13 amino acids. The V end was cut by 2 bases, the J end by 4 bases, with 3 bases between. CDR3 sequence reads: CASSLPYNSPLHF. CDR3 nucleotide sequence: TGTGCCAGCAGTTTACCTTATAATTCACCCCTCCACTTT.

V and J are TRBV25-1 and TRBJ2-2, with TRBD1 identical over 9 bases. The CDR3 is 14 residues long. Trimming at V came to 4 bases and at J to 6 bases, leaving 3 bases not matched to a gene. Germline CDR1 and CDR2: MGHDK and SYGVNS. CDR3 DNA: TGTGCCAGCAGTGCGACAGGGGGATCCGGGGAGCTGTTTTTT. The encoded protein is CASSATGGSGELFF. The complete variable domain, with remaining parts taken from reference TRBV25-1 and TRBJ2-2, reads EADIYQTPRYLVIGTGKKITLECSQTMGHDKMYWYQQDPGMELHLIHYSYGVNSTEKGDLSSESTVSRIRTEHFPLTLESARPSHTSQYLCASSATGGSGELFFGEGSRLTVL.

The chain uses TRBV5-6 and TRBJ1-6; D remains unclear. This CDR3 is built from 14 residues. Trimming took off 5 bases at V and 9 bases at J, with 15 bases between the two ends. Germline V CDR1 and CDR2: SGHDT, YYEEEE. This chain's CDR3 is CASSPGIGFSPLHF. CDR3 DNA sequence: TGTGCCAGCAGTCCCGGGATTGGATTTTCACCCCTCCACTTT.

The chain carries TRBV28 and TRBJ1-1, with D hard to call. Trimming took off 2 bases at V and 0 bases at J, with 16 bases between the two ends. The germline CDR1 and CDR2 sequences are MDHEN and SYDVKM. This CDR3 contains 17 residues. In DNA form, the CDR3 reads TGTGCCAGCAGTTTACCCCTGACACAGCAACTGAACACTGAAGCTTTCTTT. As protein: CASSLPLTQQLNTEAFF.